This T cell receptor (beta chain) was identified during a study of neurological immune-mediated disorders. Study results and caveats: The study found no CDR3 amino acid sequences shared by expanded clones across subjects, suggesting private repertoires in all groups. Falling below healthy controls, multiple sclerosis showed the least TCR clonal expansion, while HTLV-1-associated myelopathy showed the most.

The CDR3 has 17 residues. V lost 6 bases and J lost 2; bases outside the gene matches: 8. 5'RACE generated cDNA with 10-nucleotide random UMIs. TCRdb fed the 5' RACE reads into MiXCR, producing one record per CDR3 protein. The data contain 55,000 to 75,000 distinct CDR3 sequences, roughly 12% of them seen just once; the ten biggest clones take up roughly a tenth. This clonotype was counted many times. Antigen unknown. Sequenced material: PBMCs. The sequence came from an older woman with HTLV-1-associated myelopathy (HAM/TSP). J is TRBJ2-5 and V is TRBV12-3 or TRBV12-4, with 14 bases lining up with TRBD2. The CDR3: CASRPGLAGAGQETQYF. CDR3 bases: TGTGCCAGCAGACCGGGACTAGCGGGAGCGGGTCAAGAGACCCAGTACTTC.